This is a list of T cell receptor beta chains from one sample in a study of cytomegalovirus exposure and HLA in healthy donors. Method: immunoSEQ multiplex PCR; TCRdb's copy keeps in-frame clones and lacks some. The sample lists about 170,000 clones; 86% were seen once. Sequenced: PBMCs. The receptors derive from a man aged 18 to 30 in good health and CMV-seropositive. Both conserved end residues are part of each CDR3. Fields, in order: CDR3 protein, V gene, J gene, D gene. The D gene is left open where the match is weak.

CASSPGTSLRLGELFF	TRBV7-8	TRBJ2-2	TRBD2
CASSLGSGLGTDTQYF	TRBV7-7	TRBJ2-3	.
CASSPGGLAPYEQYF	TRBV4-2	TRBJ2-7	.
CASWGGLFSDTQYF	TRBV27	TRBJ2-3	TRBD2
CASSSQGASIGGYTF	TRBV7-3	TRBJ1-2	TRBD1
CASSPRRTLNEAFF	TRBV18	TRBJ1-1	.
CASSSGQGIAGNTIYF	TRBV18	TRBJ1-3	TRBD1
CASYSPGGEGNEQYF	TRBV5-6	TRBJ2-7	.
CATSRDPGQPNRPQHF	TRBV15	TRBJ1-5	.
CAGWGQGEAFF	TRBV7-9	TRBJ1-1	.
CASSEFSNTIYF	TRBV25-1	TRBJ1-3	.
CASSYSKGGVGQYF	TRBV6-5	TRBJ2-7	.
CASSQTGSYEQYF	TRBV6-1	TRBJ2-7	.
CATSRDLGGTQYF	TRBV15	TRBJ2-3	.
CASSEDKGTPTEAFF	TRBV6-1	TRBJ1-1	.
CASSLFTNSNQPQHF	TRBV27	TRBJ1-5	.
CASSDQGLAGDNYEQYF	TRBV6-1	TRBJ2-7	TRBD2
CASSGSEGGYQPQHF	TRBV6-1	TRBJ1-5	.
CASSLLGYGYTF	TRBV5-1	TRBJ1-2	.
CASSYDFYGYTF	TRBV9	TRBJ1-2	.
CASSGGDSWGKTQYF	TRBV9	TRBJ2-5	.
CASSLAGLAGDTQYF	TRBV7-2	TRBJ2-3	TRBD2
CASSLGALTDTQYF	TRBV28	TRBJ2-3	.
CASSSYQGHLGNTIYF	TRBV7-2	TRBJ1-3	.
CASSLGQADTQYF	TRBV11-2	TRBJ2-3	.
CAWSVTGKGPNYGYTF	TRBV30	TRBJ1-2	.
CASSRLGRAATDTQYF	TRBV4-1	TRBJ2-3	TRBD2
CASSLTGTDYTEAFF	TRBV27	TRBJ1-1	TRBD1
CASSFAYEQYF	TRBV6-5	TRBJ2-7	.
CASSQVGGGTIYF	TRBV4-3	TRBJ1-3	.
CASSLGGQGTYEQYF	TRBV5-1	TRBJ2-7	TRBD1
CASSPQDAGEAFF	TRBV5-6	TRBJ1-1	.
CASSFRSRAYEQYF	TRBV7-9	TRBJ2-7	.
CASSLDNNEQFF	TRBV7-9	TRBJ2-1	.
CAWREDSRRFQITEAFF	TRBV30	TRBJ1-1	.
CASRTSGSYEQYF	TRBV27	TRBJ2-7	TRBD2
CASSPIRGDTGELFF	TRBV18	TRBJ2-2	.
CASSYGGEDTEAFF	TRBV6-6	TRBJ1-1	.
CASSPPSADTQYF	TRBV18	TRBJ2-3	.
CASSLLAGGNEQFF	TRBV7-2	TRBJ2-1	TRBD2
CASSFSAAYEQYF	TRBV27	TRBJ2-7	.
CASSADPTVYYGYTF	TRBV2	TRBJ1-2	.
CASSRGTGGETQYF	TRBV7-7	TRBJ2-5	TRBD1
CASSYTAGTGGYEQYF	TRBV27	TRBJ2-7	TRBD1
CASTFGDTQYF	TRBV25-1	TRBJ2-3	.
CASSYVARQNTEAFF	TRBV6-5	TRBJ1-1	.
CASSLGAGNYTF	TRBV13	TRBJ1-2	.
CSARALSGTEAFF	TRBV29-1	TRBJ1-1	.
CAISESGLAGARGINEQFF	TRBV10-3	TRBJ2-1	TRBD2
CASSLGSGLHQETQYF	TRBV13	TRBJ2-5	.
CASSFGTGGDYGYTF	TRBV13	TRBJ1-2	TRBD1
CASSGVLAGGEQFF	TRBV9	TRBJ2-1	TRBD2
CASSYSSTGGRYEQYF	TRBV6-5	TRBJ2-7	TRBD1
CASSLQPGGDQPQHF	TRBV5-4	TRBJ1-5	.
CASSLVQGPVNEQFF	TRBV7-9	TRBJ2-1	.
CASSFYSGGMGEQYF	TRBV7-2	TRBJ2-7	TRBD2
CAWTTLGGGESEQFF	TRBV7-9	TRBJ2-1	TRBD2
CASTPGGGREAFF	TRBV25-1	TRBJ1-1	.
CASSLMGQGIQYF	TRBV11-2	TRBJ2-7	TRBD1